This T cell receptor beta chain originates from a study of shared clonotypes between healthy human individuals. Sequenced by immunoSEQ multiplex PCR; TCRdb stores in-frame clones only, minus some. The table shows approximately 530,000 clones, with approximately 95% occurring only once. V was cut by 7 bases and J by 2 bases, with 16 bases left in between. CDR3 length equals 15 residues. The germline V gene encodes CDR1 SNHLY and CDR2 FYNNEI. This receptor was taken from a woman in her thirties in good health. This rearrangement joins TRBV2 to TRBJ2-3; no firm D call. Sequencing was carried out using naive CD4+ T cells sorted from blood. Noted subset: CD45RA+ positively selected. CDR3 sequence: CASIQERLDTDTQYF. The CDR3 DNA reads TGTGCCAGCATCCAGGAGAGGTTGGACACAGATACGCAGTATTTT.